The rows below give T cell receptor beta chains drawn from one sample of a study of T cells in Graves' hyperthyroidism and ophthalmopathy. TCRdb reprocessed the multiplex PCR reads via MiXCR and lists one record per CDR3 protein. The table lists 300,000 to 450,000 distinct CDR3 sequences, approximately 17% of them singletons. Material: blood. The source of these receptors is a woman younger than 45 with Graves' hyperthyroidism that later progressed to Graves' ophthalmopathy. The CDR3 runs from the conserved cysteine through the conserved F or W. Fields, in order: D gene, clone size, V gene, J gene, CDR3 protein, CDR3 DNA. D genes are given only for firm matches. Not every row has a clone size; where given, it reads once, few, many or a size class.

>.|many|TRBV6-5|TRBJ1-1
CASSYSSRNTEAFF
TGTGCCAGCAGTTACTCGAGCAGGAACACTGAAGCTTTCTTT
>TRBD2|few|TRBV20-1|TRBJ2-4
CSAIPGLAGVAKNIQYF
TGCAGTGCCATCCCGGGACTAGCGGGGGTGGCCAAAAACATTCAGTACTTC
>.|.|TRBV5-1|TRBJ1-2
CASSLRGANLRGYTF
TGCGCCAGCAGCTTGAGGGGGGCGAATCTAAGGGGCTACACCTTC
>.|many|TRBV11-2|TRBJ1-4
CASSLVKAGFPEKLFF
TGTGCCAGCAGCTTAGTAAAGGCGGGGTTTCCGGAAAAACTGTTTTTT
>TRBD1|few|TRBV6-1|TRBJ2-7
CASSPDRLTSYEQYF
TGTGCCAGCAGTCCGGACAGGCTCACCTCCTACGAGCAGTACTTC
>.|many|TRBV2|TRBJ1-2
CASTAPRGYYGYTF
TGTGCCAGCACCGCTCCTAGAGGTTACTATGGCTACACCTTC
>TRBD2|few|TRBV30|TRBJ2-7
CAWNVFSGRAYEQYF
TGTGCCTGGAATGTCTTTAGCGGGAGGGCCTACGAGCAGTACTTC
>.|many|TRBV7-2|TRBJ2-7
CASSEGPGNEQYF
TGTGCCAGCAGTGAGGGACCGGGTAATGAGCAGTACTTC
>TRBD2|many|TRBV29-1|TRBJ2-1
CSVGPLAGESSYNEQFF
TGCAGCGTTGGCCCCCTAGCGGGCGAAAGCTCCTACAATGAGCAGTTCTTC
>TRBD1|.|TRBV20-1|TRBJ1-2
CSAPGRDSRIYGYIF
TGCAGTGCCCCGGGGCGGGACAGCCGTATCTATGGCTACATCTTC
>TRBD1|few|TRBV5-1|TRBJ1-4
CASSSRGSTNEKLFF
TGCGCCAGCAGCTCCAGGGGGTCGACTAATGAAAAACTGTTTTTT
>.|many|TRBV18|TRBJ1-1
CASSPPLRVTAEAFF
TGTGCCAGCTCACCACCGCTCAGGGTAACGGCTGAAGCTTTCTTT
>.|many|TRBV28|TRBJ1-1
CASSFPGVMNTEAFF
TGTGCCAGCAGCTTTCCAGGGGTAATGAACACTGAAGCTTTCTTT
>.|many|TRBV27|TRBJ1-1
CASSFTGLNTEAFF
TGTGCCAGCAGTTTTACAGGGCTGAACACTGAAGCTTTCTTT
>.|few|TRBV20-1|TRBJ2-3
CSAGAPDTQYF
TGCAGTGCGGGGGCACCAGATACGCAGTATTTT
>.|few|TRBV5-5|TRBJ1-4
CASSVSPGTRGEKLFF
TGTGCCAGCAGCGTAAGCCCCGGGACCCGGGGGGAAAAACTGTTTTTT
>TRBD1|.|TRBV11-2|TRBJ2-5
CASSKRWTGDVETQYF
TGTGCCAGCAGCAAGCGATGGACAGGGGATGTGGAGACCCAGTACTTC
>TRBD1|many|TRBV6-1|TRBJ1-5
CASSFASRDSGINQPQHF
TGTGCCAGCAGTTTCGCCTCCCGGGACAGCGGCATCAATCAGCCCCAGCATTTT
>.|many|TRBV28|TRBJ1-5
CASSLSGMGNQPQHF
TGTGCCAGCAGTTTATCGGGGATGGGGAATCAGCCCCAGCATTTT
>TRBD1|.|TRBV5-6|TRBJ2-2
CASSPGTGDHTGELFF
TGTGCCAGCAGCCCAGGGACAGGGGATCACACCGGGGAGCTGTTTTTT
>TRBD2|.|TRBV19|TRBJ2-3
CASSIGGGLAADTQYF
TGTGCCAGTAGTATAGGAGGGGGACTAGCGGCAGATACGCAGTATTTT
>.|once|TRBV12-5|TRBJ1-1
CASGFSDDTEAFF
TGTGCTAGTGGTTTCTCGGATGACACTGAAGCTTTCTTT
>.|many|TRBV7-2|TRBJ1-3
CASSLVDFSGNTIYF
TGTGCCAGCAGCTTAGTAGATTTTTCTGGAAACACCATATATTTT
>.|.|TRBV5-8|TRBJ2-7
CASSLRGMGEQYF
TGTGCCAGCAGCCTTCGGGGTATGGGCGAGCAGTACTTC
>.|.|TRBV20-1|TRBJ1-5
CSARRAASNQPQHF
TGCAGTGCTAGAAGGGCCGCTAGCAATCAGCCCCAGCATTTT
>.|few|TRBV4-1|TRBJ2-3
CASSQEGVPDTQYF
TGCGCCAGCAGCCAAGAGGGGGTTCCAGATACGCAGTATTTT
>TRBD1|many|TRBV12-3/TRBV12-4|TRBJ2-2
CASSTRGPGELFF
TGTGCCAGCAGTACCAGGGGGCCCGGGGAGCTGTTTTTT
>.|few|TRBV12-3/TRBV12-4|TRBJ2-3
CASSLDTPAGLDTQCF
TGTGCCAGCAGTTTAGACACGCCGGCCGGATTAGATACGCAGTGTTTT
>TRBD2|few|TRBV6-2/TRBV6-3|TRBJ2-5
CASSWPQRGYQETQYF
TGTGCCAGCAGTTGGCCGCAGCGGGGGTACCAAGAGACCCAGTACTTC
>.|.|TRBV11-2|TRBJ2-7
CASTRGDRYEQYF
TGTGCCAGCACCAGGGGTGATCGCTACGAGCAGTACTTC
>.|many|TRBV5-5|TRBJ1-1
CASSAMTGNTEAFF
TGTGCCAGCAGCGCAATGACAGGGAACACTGAAGCTTTCTTT
>.|many|TRBV2|TRBJ1-2
CASSGTEYYGYTF
TGTGCCAGCAGTGGCACAGAATACTATGGCTACACCTTC
>TRBD1|few|TRBV3-1|TRBJ2-1
CASSQTGWQQFF
TGTGCCAGCAGCCAGACAGGGTGGCAGCAGTTCTTC
>TRBD1|many|TRBV4-1|TRBJ2-3
CASSHTGTETDTQYF
TGCGCCAGCAGCCATACCGGGACAGAGACAGATACGCAGTATTTT
>.|.|TRBV4-1|TRBJ2-2
CASSQGGLNTGELFF
TGCGCCAGCAGCCAAGGAGGGCTGAACACCGGGGAGCTGTTTTTT
>TRBD1|.|TRBV5-1|TRBJ1-5
CASSLGDSQNQPQHF
TGCGCCAGCAGCTTGGGGGACAGCCAGAATCAGCCCCAGCATTTT
>TRBD1|many|TRBV20-1|TRBJ2-7
CSGDRDSYEQYF
TGCAGTGGGGACAGGGACAGCTACGAGCAGTACTTC
>.|few|TRBV28|TRBJ2-2
CASSLLGAKANTGELFF
TGTGCCAGCAGTTTATTGGGGGCAAAAGCGAACACCGGGGAGCTGTTTTTT
>.|many|TRBV28|TRBJ1-1
CASSLYPPGAFF
TGTGCCAGCAGTTTATACCCCCCAGGAGCTTTCTTT
>TRBD2|many|TRBV3-1|TRBJ2-2
CAGLGRTGELFF
TGTGCCGGACTAGGCCGCACCGGGGAGCTGTTTTTT
>TRBD1|many|TRBV2|TRBJ1-5
CASSPSGDRLYSNQPQHF
TGTGCCAGCAGTCCCAGCGGGGACAGGCTTTATAGCAATCAGCCCCAGCATTTT
>.|.|TRBV7-6|TRBJ2-3
CASSLGPEGGALGTDTQYF
TGTGCCAGCAGCTTAGGGCCGGAAGGCGGGGCACTGGGGACAGATACGCAGTATTTT
>.|.|TRBV19|TRBJ2-7
CASSNPAGRSYEQYF
TGTGCCAGTAGTAACCCGGCAGGCCGTTCCTACGAGCAGTACTTC
>.|.|TRBV5-1|TRBJ1-1
CASSLLSLQDSNTEAFF
TGCGCCAGCAGCTTGCTCAGCTTACAGGACTCGAACACTGAAGCTTTCTTT
>.|many|TRBV11-3|TRBJ2-5
CASSSGPVQETQYF
TGTGCCAGCAGCTCGGGACCGGTCCAAGAGACCCAGTACTTC
>TRBD2|few|TRBV4-1|TRBJ2-7
CASSQDLWALAGADAPITYEQYF
TGCGCCAGCAGCCAAGATCTCTGGGCCTTAGCGGGAGCGGATGCCCCTATCACTTACGAGCAGTACTTC
>.|.|TRBV20-1|TRBJ1-1
CSAGDTEAFF
TGCAGTGCTGGGGACACTGAAGCTTTCTTT
>TRBD1|many|TRBV7-8|TRBJ1-5
CASSLALYRGGQPQHF
TGTGCCAGCAGCTTAGCGTTATACAGGGGCGGTCAGCCCCAGCATTTT
>.|many|TRBV11-2|TRBJ2-1
CASSLVVGMQFF
TGTGCCAGCAGCTTAGTGGTAGGGATGCAGTTCTTC
>TRBD2|many|TRBV27|TRBJ2-5
CASSLESPRLAGVETQYF
TGTGCCAGCAGTTTAGAATCCCCCAGACTAGCGGGAGTAGAGACCCAGTACTTC
>TRBD1|many|TRBV11-2|TRBJ1-6
CASSLDSSIVDRVSPLHF
TGTGCCAGCAGCTTAGATAGCTCGATCGTGGACAGGGTATCACCCCTCCACTTT
>.|many|TRBV2|TRBJ1-3
CASSEARGASGNTIYF
TGTGCCAGCAGTGAAGCGCGAGGGGCCTCTGGAAACACCATATATTTT
>.|few|TRBV20-1|TRBJ2-1
CSASLASYYNEQFF
TGCAGTGCTAGTCTGGCTAGCTACTACAATGAGCAGTTCTTC
>.|.|TRBV29-1|TRBJ2-4
CSAPGPGGNIQYF
TGCAGCGCCCCAGGCCCAGGGGGGAACATTCAGTACTTC